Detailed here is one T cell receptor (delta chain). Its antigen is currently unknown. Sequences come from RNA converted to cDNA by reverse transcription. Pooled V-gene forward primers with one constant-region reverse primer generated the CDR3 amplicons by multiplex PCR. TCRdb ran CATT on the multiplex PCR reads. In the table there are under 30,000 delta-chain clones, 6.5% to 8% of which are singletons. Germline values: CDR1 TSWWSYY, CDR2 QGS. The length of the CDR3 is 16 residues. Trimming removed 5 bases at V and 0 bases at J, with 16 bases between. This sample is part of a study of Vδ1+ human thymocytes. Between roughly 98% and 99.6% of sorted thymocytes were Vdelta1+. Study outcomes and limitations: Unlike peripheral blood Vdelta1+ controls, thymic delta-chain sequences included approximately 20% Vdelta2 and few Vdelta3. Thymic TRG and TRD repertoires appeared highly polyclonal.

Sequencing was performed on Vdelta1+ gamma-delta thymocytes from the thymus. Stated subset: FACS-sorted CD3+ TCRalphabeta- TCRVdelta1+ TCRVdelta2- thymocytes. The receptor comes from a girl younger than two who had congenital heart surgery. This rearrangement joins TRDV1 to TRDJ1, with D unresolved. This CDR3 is CALGIRGRVYTDKLIF. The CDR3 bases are TGTGCTCTTGGGATCCGAGGACGCGTGTACACCGATAAACTCATCTTT.